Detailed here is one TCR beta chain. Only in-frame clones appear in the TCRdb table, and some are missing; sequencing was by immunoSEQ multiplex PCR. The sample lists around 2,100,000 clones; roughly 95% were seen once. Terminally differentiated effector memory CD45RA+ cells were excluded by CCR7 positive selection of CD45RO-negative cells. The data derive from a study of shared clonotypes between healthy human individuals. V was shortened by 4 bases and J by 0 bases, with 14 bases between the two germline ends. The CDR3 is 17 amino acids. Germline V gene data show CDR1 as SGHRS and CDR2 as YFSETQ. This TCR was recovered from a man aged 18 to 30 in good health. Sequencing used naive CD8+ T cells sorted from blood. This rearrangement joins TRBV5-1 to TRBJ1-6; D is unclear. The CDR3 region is CASSPEEVGSYNSPLHF. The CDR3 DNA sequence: TGCGCCAGCAGCCCAGAAGAGGTGGGCTCCTATAATTCACCCCTCCACTTT.